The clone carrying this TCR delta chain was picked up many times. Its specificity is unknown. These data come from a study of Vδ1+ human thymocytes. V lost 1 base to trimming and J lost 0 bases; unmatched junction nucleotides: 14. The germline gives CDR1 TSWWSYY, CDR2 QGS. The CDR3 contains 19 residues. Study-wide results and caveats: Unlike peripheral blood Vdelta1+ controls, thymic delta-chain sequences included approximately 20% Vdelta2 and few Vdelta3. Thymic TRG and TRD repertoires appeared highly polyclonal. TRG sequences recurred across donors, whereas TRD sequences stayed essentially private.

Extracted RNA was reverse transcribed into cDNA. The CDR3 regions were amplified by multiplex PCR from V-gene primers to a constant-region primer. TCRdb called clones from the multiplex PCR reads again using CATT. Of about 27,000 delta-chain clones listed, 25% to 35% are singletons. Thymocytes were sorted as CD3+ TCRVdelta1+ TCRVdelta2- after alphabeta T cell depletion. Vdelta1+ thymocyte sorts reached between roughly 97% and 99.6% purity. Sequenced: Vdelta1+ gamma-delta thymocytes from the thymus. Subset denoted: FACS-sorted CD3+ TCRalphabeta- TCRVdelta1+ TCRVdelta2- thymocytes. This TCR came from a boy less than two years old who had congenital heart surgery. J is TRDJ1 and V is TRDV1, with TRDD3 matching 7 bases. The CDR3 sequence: CALGEHPFRGGGDTDKLIF. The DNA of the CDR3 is TGTGCTCTTGGGGAACACCCTTTTCGAGGTGGGGGAGACACCGATAAACTCATCTTT.